A selection of T cell receptor beta chains follows, all from one sample in a study of blood T cell repertoires in COVID-19. The repertoire was sequenced with immunoSEQ multiplex PCR; TCRdb's copy has only in-frame clones and lacks some. The sample holds 100,000 to 130,000 clones, about 80% seen once. The sequencing input was peripheral blood. The source is a man aged 70 or older with acute or convalescent COVID-19. The CDR3 runs from the conserved cysteine through the conserved F or W. The order of the fields is clone size, V gene, D gene, J gene, CDR3 DNA, CDR3 protein. D genes are given only for firm matches. Clone size is given for some rows only: seen once, a few or many times, or a class if the clone is expanded.

abundance: NA
v_gene: TRBV11-2
d_gene: NA
j_gene: TRBJ2-4
CDR3nt: TGTGCCAGCAGCTTACCCGCTAGTCCTGGTCAGTACTTC
CDR3aa: CASSLPASPGQYF

abundance: NA
v_gene: TRBV7-3
d_gene: TRBD2
j_gene: TRBJ2-1
CDR3nt: TGTGCCAGCAGCTTAAGGGGACTAGACAATGAGCAGTTCTTC
CDR3aa: CASSLRGLDNEQFF

abundance: NA
v_gene: TRBV29-1
d_gene: TRBD1
j_gene: TRBJ2-5
CDR3nt: TGCAGCGGAAGACAGGGGCAAGAGACCCAGTACTTC
CDR3aa: CSGRQGQETQYF

abundance: NA
v_gene: TRBV5-1
d_gene: NA
j_gene: TRBJ1-1
CDR3nt: TGCGCCAGCAGCTTGGAGGCGGGTGACACTGAAGCTTTCTTT
CDR3aa: CASSLEAGDTEAFF

abundance: once
v_gene: TRBV6-5
d_gene: NA
j_gene: TRBJ2-1
CDR3nt: TGTGCCAGCAGTTACAAAATGCTCGAAGGGGGCAATGAGCAGTTCTTC
CDR3aa: CASSYKMLEGGNEQFF

abundance: NA
v_gene: TRBV13
d_gene: NA
j_gene: TRBJ2-7
CDR3nt: TGTGCCAGCAGCTTAGCTGGGGCGGACTACGAGCAGTACTTC
CDR3aa: CASSLAGADYEQYF

abundance: NA
v_gene: TRBV29-1
d_gene: NA
j_gene: TRBJ1-5
CDR3nt: TGCAGCGTTGGGGTCCAGGGGAACCAGCCCCAGCATTTT
CDR3aa: CSVGVQGNQPQHF

abundance: NA
v_gene: TRBV19
d_gene: TRBD1
j_gene: TRBJ1-5
CDR3nt: TGTGCCACTAAAAACCGGGACAGGGGGGTGTTTGTACAGCCCCAGCATTTT
CDR3aa: CATKNRDRGVFVQPQHF

abundance: NA
v_gene: TRBV5-8
d_gene: TRBD2
j_gene: TRBJ2-1
CDR3nt: TGTGCCAGCAGCATTAGCGGGGAGTACAATGAGCAGTTCTTC
CDR3aa: CASSISGEYNEQFF

abundance: NA
v_gene: TRBV19
d_gene: TRBD1
j_gene: TRBJ2-1
CDR3nt: TGTGCCAGTAGTATTGGGCTCCGGGACAGGGGAATCAATGAGCAGTTCTTC
CDR3aa: CASSIGLRDRGINEQFF

abundance: few
v_gene: TRBV27
d_gene: NA
j_gene: TRBJ1-1
CDR3nt: TGTGCCAGCAGCCGACAGGACGCTAACACTGAAGCTTTCTTT
CDR3aa: CASSRQDANTEAFF

abundance: few
v_gene: TRBV6-5
d_gene: NA
j_gene: TRBJ1-1
CDR3nt: TGTGCCAGCAGTTACTCGGCCTCGGGGGGCACTGAAGCTTTCTTT
CDR3aa: CASSYSASGGTEAFF

abundance: NA
v_gene: TRBV6-5
d_gene: NA
j_gene: TRBJ2-2
CDR3nt: TGTGCCAGCATCTCTCGACAGAACACCGGGGAGCTGTTTTTT
CDR3aa: CASISRQNTGELFF

abundance: NA
v_gene: TRBV11-2
d_gene: NA
j_gene: TRBJ2-2
CDR3nt: TGTGCCAGCAGTCAACAGGGCAGCCATCCCGGGGAGCTGTTTTTT
CDR3aa: CASSQQGSHPGELFF

abundance: NA
v_gene: TRBV15
d_gene: TRBD2
j_gene: TRBJ2-1
CDR3nt: TGTGCCACCATGGCTAGCGGATGGGATGAGCAGTTCTTC
CDR3aa: CATMASGWDEQFF

abundance: NA
v_gene: TRBV5-1
d_gene: NA
j_gene: TRBJ1-6
CDR3nt: TGCGCCAGCAGCTTCTCGGGGGATTCACCCCTCCACTTT
CDR3aa: CASSFSGDSPLHF